These 15 T cell receptor beta chains originate from one sample sequenced in a study of identical twins' blood T cells. TCRdb processed the 5' RACE reads anew with MiXCR; each CDR3 protein has one entry. The sample yields roughly 340,000 distinct CDR3 sequences, more than 25% seen once. Sequenced material: PBMCs. The source is a woman aged 18-50 years in good health.

This clonotype was recorded once. One end of the junction varies from germline; a read error may be responsible. The genes are TRBV6-1 and TRBJ1-2; 8 nucleotides match TRBD1. The CDR3 loop spans 15 amino acids. Germline V gene lookup returns CDR1 MNHNS and CDR2 SASEGT. DNA for the CDR3: TGTGCCGGCAGTGATAATCGGGACAGGAGTTATGGCTACACCTTC. Residues: CAGSDNRDRSYGYTF.

This clonotype was counted only a few times. The chain is built from TRBV6-4 and TRBJ2-1; 10 nucleotides agree with TRBD2. V lost 6 bases, J lost 4 bases, and 9 bases stayed unmatched. The CDR3 extends over 16 amino acids. Germline V gives CDR1 MRHNA, CDR2 SNTAGT. CDR3 region: CASSGLAGASYNEQFF. For the CDR3, the DNA is TGTGCCAGCAGCGGCCTAGCGGGAGCCTCGTACAATGAGCAGTTCTTC.

This clonotype was seen a handful of times. V usage is TRBV20-1 and J usage is TRBJ1-2; D gene uncertain. The germline CDR1 and CDR2 sequences are DFQATT and SNEGSKA (reference sequence). Trimming stripped 3 bases from V and 2 bases from J, with 13 bases between. The CDR3 has 14 residues. Here the CDR3 DNA reads TGCAGTGCTAGGATCCTCGCACCGAACTATGGCTACACCTTC. The encoded protein is CSARILAPNYGYTF.

With respect to this clonotype: This may arise from a read error, as a much more abundant clone is one base away. The chain links TRBV21-1 to TRBJ2-1; the listed D gene, TRBD1, was not tested against the DNA. TRBV21-1 is termed a pseudogene. This CDR3 is built from 18 residues. CDR3 DNA sequence: TGTGCCAGCAGCATCCAGACTCGAGCGGGACAGCCATACAATGAGCAGTTCTTC. As protein: CASSIQTRAGQPYNEQFF.

This rearrangement joins TRBV3-1 to TRBJ2-1; 7 bases map to TRBD2. Losses at the gene ends were 5 bases for V and 9 bases for J; bases not matched to a gene: 13. The CDR3 loop spans 15 amino acids. The germline CDR1 and CDR2 sequences are LGHDT and YNNKEL (reference sequence). The CDR3, as DNA: TGTGCCAGCAGCTTAACTAGCGACAAAAGTAGTGAGCAGTTCTTC. This codes for CASSLTSDKSSEQFF.

Ten or more counts support this clonotype. The chain links TRBV12-5 to TRBJ1-1; D gene ambiguous. Germline CDR1 reads LGHNT; CDR2 reads FRNRAP. V was clipped by 6 bases and J by 4 bases, with 9 bases between them. This CDR3 region has 12 residues. CDR3 residues: CASGPPGTEAFF. The CDR3 region has the DNA TGTGCTAGTGGCCCGCCGGGCACTGAAGCTTTCTTT.

Note on this clonotype: One junction end disagrees with the germline gene, perhaps due to a read error. The rearrangement links TRBV12-5 to TRBJ2-3; D remains unclear. CDR3 length: 13 residues. Germline V gene lookup returns CDR1 LGHNT and CDR2 FRNRAP. CDR3 nucleotides: TGTGCTAGTGGTTCCCCCTACACAGATGCGCAGTATTTT. This encodes CASGSPYTDAQYF.

This sequence joins TRBV29-1 and TRBJ2-3; D is unclear. The CDR3 totals 11 residues. V was trimmed by 4 bases and J by 6 bases, leaving 8 bases between them. CDR1 and CDR2 from the germline V gene are SQVTM and ANQGSEA. CDR3 coding DNA: TGCAGCGTTGCGTCCATGGATACGCAGTATTTT. Translated: CSVASMDTQYF.

This clonotype appeared a few times. The chain uses TRBV7-9 and TRBJ2-1, with D possibly matching TRBD1 (6 bases). This CDR3 comprises 16 residues. The V and J ends lost 3 bases and 5 bases respectively, with 17 bases between them. Germline V lookup: CDR1 SEHNR, CDR2 FQNEAQ (reference sequence). As DNA, the CDR3 is TGTGCCAGCAGCTTGCTTGGGCGAAGGACAGACAATGAGCAGTTCTTC. It encodes CASSLLGRRTDNEQFF.

This clonotype was found once. V is TRBV20-1 and J is TRBJ2-5, with 10 bases that match TRBD1. From germline, CDR1 is DFQATT and CDR2 SNEGSKA (reference sequence). Losses at the gene ends were 6 bases for V and 1 base for J; bases not matched to a gene: 8. The CDR3 sequence is 15 residues long. The CDR3: CSAASGTGVQETQYF. CDR3 coding DNA: TGCAGTGCAGCCTCCGGGACAGGGGTCCAAGAGACCCAGTACTTC.

This clonotype was detected only a few times. The chain recombines TRBV6-2 or TRBV6-3 with TRBJ2-1; 9 bases fit TRBD2. This CDR3 region has 16 residues. In germline, CDR1 is MNHEY, CDR2 SVGEGT. V lost 5 bases, J lost 1 base, and 6 bases stayed unmatched. CDR3 DNA sequence: TGTGCCAGCAGTCCGAGCGGGGGGCGGTCCTACAATGAGCAGTTCTTC. Amino acids: CASSPSGGRSYNEQFF.

The chain joins TRBV25-1 to TRBJ2-1, with no clear D. Per the germline V gene, CDR1 is MGHDK and CDR2 is SYGVNS. The ends were cut back, 0 bases at V and 8 bases at J, with 14 bases in the middle. The CDR3 loop spans 15 amino acids. CDR3 in amino acids: CASSEYRATHDEQFF. CDR3 in DNA: TGTGCCAGCAGTGAATATAGAGCGACCCACGATGAGCAGTTCTTC.

The chain combines TRBV2 with TRBJ1-1, with 7 bases matching TRBD1. V was clipped by 9 bases and J by 4 bases; unmatched bases: 5. This CDR3 is built from 12 residues. Per germline, CDR1 SNHLY and CDR2 FYNNEI. The CDR3 loop is CARDRQFTEAFF. The CDR3 nucleotides are TGTGCCAGGGACAGGCAATTCACTGAAGCTTTCTTT.

The chain combines TRBV20-1 with TRBJ1-1; 9 nucleotides align to TRBD1. CDR1 is DFQATT, CDR2 SNEGSKA, per germline (reference sequence). The V gene end was trimmed by 5 bases and the J gene end by 3 bases; junction bases not matched to a gene: 10. The CDR3 has 15 residues. CDR3 bases: TGCAGTGCTCGGCGCTGGGACAGGGCGGACACTGAAGCTTTCTTT. Translating it yields CSARRWDRADTEAFF.

This clonotype was counted a few times. The rearrangement links TRBV29-1 to TRBJ1-2, with D maybe TRBD1 (6 bases). Germline V gene lookup returns CDR1 SQVTM and CDR2 ANQGSEA. The CDR3 is 12 amino acids. The V and J ends lost 5 bases and 5 bases respectively, with 12 bases between them. The CDR3 is CSVPGANYGYTF. For the CDR3, the DNA is TGCAGCGTTCCAGGGGCGAATTATGGCTACACCTTC.